The sequence of this TCR beta chain was determined in a study of CD8+ T cells in alopecia areata. V trimming: 4 bases; J trimming: 4 bases; junction bases outside the gene matches: 2. The CDR3 extends over 12 amino acids. Per germline, CDR1 SGHRS and CDR2 YFSETQ. cDNA serving as the sequencing template came from extracted, reverse transcribed RNA. Sequenced by immunoSEQ multiplex PCR; TCRdb stores in-frame clones only, minus some. Here the sample spans some 190,000 clones, 45% to 65% being singletons. This clone was picked up a small number of times. Treatment meaning: oral pan-JAK inhibitor, 5-10 mg twice daily.

This sequence originates from a human donor with alopecia areata. The genes are TRBV5-1 and TRBJ2-7, with 7 bases that match TRBD1. The sequencing used CD4+ T cells sorted from blood, collected at week 4, from a patient treated with tofacitinib. CDR3 region: CASSEQGYEQYF. Written as DNA, the CDR3 is TGCGCCAGCAGCGAACAGGGGTACGAGCAGTACTTC.